The entry that follows covers one T cell receptor beta chain sequence. This specimen comes from a study of blood T cells in healthy people across ages. Through a sample-barcoded 5' primer and a J-beta primer mix, a second PCR was run for roughly 6 to 12 cycles. TCRdb called the 5' RACE reads again in MiXCR, with one record for every CDR3 protein. The table includes 1.5 million to 2 million distinct CDR3 sequences, around 50% detected once. The clonotype originates from a woman aged 40-49 years in good health. Sequences were obtained from blood.

The CDR3 bases are TGTGCCAGCAGTATGGGGGGGCCTCAAGAGACCCAGTACTTC. Protein product: CASSMGGPQETQYF. The rearrangement joins TRBV28 to TRBJ2-5, with a tentative D call TRBD2 (7 bases). Trimming removed 5 bases at V and 2 bases at J, with 12 bases between. In germline, CDR1 is MDHEN, CDR2 SYDVKM. The CDR3 consists of 14 residues.